These 8 T cell receptor beta chains came from one sample sequenced in a study of control samples from healthy donors and cancer patients. Sequencing used immunoSEQ multiplex PCR; TCRdb keeps in-frame clones, though not all of them. The table includes approximately 100,000 clones, under 90% detected once. The sequenced sample was blood. These receptors were taken from a woman in her forties in good health.

This clone occurred a few times. This rearrangement joins TRBV5-6 to TRBJ1-2; 7 nucleotides agree with TRBD1. The germline V gene encodes CDR1 SGHDT and CDR2 YYEEEE. V trimming: 4 bases; J trimming: 10 bases; junction bases outside the gene matches: 4. This CDR3 is built from 11 residues. The CDR3 coding sequence is TGTGCCAGCAGCACCGGGACAGCCTACACCTTC. It translates to CASSTGTAYTF.

This chain uses TRBV9 with TRBJ2-1; tentative D call: TRBD1 (5 bases). The V gene's germline CDR1 is SGDLS and CDR2 YYNGEE. This CDR3 is built from 15 residues. Deletions cut 0 bases from V and 2 bases from J, with 9 bases between. The CDR3 here is CASSVDQGAYNEQFF. The CDR3 bases are TGTGCCAGCAGCGTAGACCAGGGCGCCTACAATGAGCAGTTCTTC.

The table lists this clone with a few counts. J is TRBJ2-3 and V is TRBV10-3; D call uncertain. Between the trimmed V and J ends, which lost 8 bases and 0 bases, there was a span of 12 bases. CDR1 and CDR2 (germline): ENHRY, SYGVKD. The CDR3 has 14 residues. CDR3 in DNA: TGTGCCATCTCTGATCAGGCTAGCACAGATACGCAGTATTTT. This codes for CAISDQASTDTQYF.

The CDR3 bases are TGTGCCACCAGCAGAGATCTCCTAGAGGGAAACACCATATATTTT. It encodes CATSRDLLEGNTIYF. The V gene is TRBV15, the J gene TRBJ1-3; unclear D gene. CDR1 LNHNV and CDR2 YYDKDF come from the germline V gene (reference sequence). Trimming removed 0 bases from V and 4 bases from J, with 10 bases in between. The CDR3 is 15 amino acids.

The V call is TRBV4-3, the J call TRBJ1-3; D possibly corresponds to TRBD1 (5 bases). V was cut by 1 base and J by 1 base, with 14 bases left in between. This CDR3 comprises 17 residues. CDR1 and CDR2 (germline): LGHNA, YSLEER. CDR3 loop: CASSQGVAGQSGNTIYF. The CDR3 DNA sequence: TGCGCCAGCAGCCAAGGGGTGGCCGGACAATCTGGAAACACCATATATTTT.

This chain links TRBV5-1 with TRBJ2-7; a weak D match, TRBD2 (6 bases). Deletions cut 5 bases from V and 0 bases from J, with 12 bases between. Germline V gives CDR1 SGHRS, CDR2 YFSETQ. The CDR3 has 14 amino acids. CDR3 in amino acids: CASSRRGHSYEQYF. In nucleotides, the CDR3 is TGCGCCAGCAGTCGGCGGGGCCACTCCTACGAGCAGTACTTC. Supplemented by reference TRBV5-1 and TRBJ2-7, the full variable domain reads KAGVTQTPRYLIKTRGQQVTLSCSPISGHRSVSWYQQTPGQGLQFLFEYFSETQRNKGNFPGRFSGRQFSNSRSEMNVSTLELGDSALYLCASSRRGHSYEQYFGPGTRLTVT.

The CDR3 nucleotides read TGTGCCAGCAGCTTAATGGGCGCGGACACTGAAGCTTTCTTT. Translation gives CASSLMGADTEAFF. V is TRBV7-9 and J is TRBJ1-1; D ambiguous. Germline assignment: CDR1 SEHNR and CDR2 FQNEAQ (reference sequence). V dropped 2 bases and J dropped 3 bases, with 10 bases sitting between them. This CDR3 region has 14 residues.

The chain couples TRBV30 to TRBJ1-2; D is uncertain. Germline V lookup: CDR1 GTSNPN, CDR2 SVGIG (reference sequence). This CDR3 region has 13 residues. Trimming removed 1 base from V and 5 bases from J, with 11 bases in between. As DNA, the CDR3 is TGTGCCTGGAGTGGAAACAGTAGATATGGCTACACCTTC. Protein sequence: CAWSGNSRYGYTF.